This T cell receptor beta chain originates from a study of monozygotic twins with inflammatory bowel disease. Study results and caveats: Healthy co-twins, by inverse Simpson, had higher TCRbeta diversity than their siblings with IBD.

Of note for this clonotype: Its cognate antigen is unknown.

Germline V gene sequence: CDR1 SEHNR, CDR2 FQNEAQ (reference sequence). This CDR3 contains 14 residues. TCR libraries each used around 3,300 ng of total RNA. Eight separate reactions per sample yielded the cDNA. TCRdb processed the 5' RACE reads again and assigns one entry to each CDR3 protein, with no DNA. The table lists 310,000 or so distinct CDR3 sequences. The sequenced sample was blood. This TCR derives from a human donor with ulcerative colitis or Crohn's disease, or a healthy co-twin of an affected twin (not recorded which). The chain recombines TRBV7-9 with TRBJ1-1; TCRdb's D call of TRBD1 is untestable without DNA. CDR3 residues: CVSSLAGANTEAFF.